The table lists the clone carrying this TCR beta chain with many counts. A read error may produce the germline difference seen at one junction end. The CDR3 covers 13 residues. Germline V gene data show CDR1 as SQVTM and CDR2 as ANQGSEA. The data stem from a study of molecular identifiers for immune sequencing clone quantification. TCRdb analysed the PCR reads with MiXCR anew, one entry per CDR3 protein. There are 460,000 or so distinct CDR3 sequences in the sample; around 23% occur only once, and about 0.75% lies in the top ten. This TCR was recovered from a human donor in good health. Some libraries in this study had Jurkat cell RNA spiked in. This chain uses TRBV29-1 with TRBJ2-1, with 8 bases lining up with TRBD2. The material sequenced was naive CD8+ T cells from blood, with Jurkat cell RNA spiked in. As for subset: FACS-sorted CD8+CD4-CCR7+CD45RA+ naive T cells. The CDR3 loop is CSIDTGTSNEQFF. The CDR3 DNA sequence: TGCAGCATTGACACCGGGACTAGTAATGAGCAGTTCTTC.